The sequence of this T cell receptor beta chain was determined in a study of TIL therapy for anti-PD-1-resistant metastatic lung cancer. Sequencing used immunoSEQ v3. The assay was immunoSEQ multiplex PCR, and TCRdb's table has in-frame clones only and misses some. The table records 50,000 to 65,000 clones, about 69% of them present only once. With V trimmed by 5 bases and J by 1 base, 2 bases remained unmatched. This CDR3 is 14 amino acids long. Germline assignment: CDR1 MNHNS and CDR2 SASEGT. The sample's time point: pre-treatment sample, taken before nivolumab and TIL therapy. The chain joins TRBV6-1 to TRBJ2-3; 8 nucleotides match TRBD1. Specimen: blood, collected at baseline. The receptor comes from a person aged 25 to 85 with non-small cell lung cancer. The CDR3 protein is CASSKTGGTDTQYF. The CDR3 DNA sequence: TGTGCCAGCAGTAAGACAGGGGGCACAGATACGCAGTATTTT.